The 25 T cell receptor beta chains below come from one sample, sequenced in a study of neurological immune-mediated disorders. As for time point: longitudinal time-point 2. MiXCR, run by TCRdb on the 5' RACE reads, gives a single entry per CDR3 protein. Among roughly 60,000 distinct CDR3 sequences listed, roughly 9.7% were seen once. Sample: PBMCs. The receptors shown here come from a man aged 25 to 40 in good health.

This clonotype appeared many times. The chain links TRBV27 to TRBJ2-7; the match to TRBD2 covers 7 bases. Germline CDR1 reads MNHEY; CDR2 reads SMNVEV (reference sequence). J was trimmed by 3 bases and V by 8 bases; bases with no gene match: 13. The CDR3 has 15 amino acids. Written as DNA, the CDR3 is TGTGCCAGCTGTTCCCTCGTGGGCGGGAGCTACGAGCAGTACTTC. Translated, it gives CASCSLVGGSYEQYF.

This clonotype was seen at least ten times. The CDR3 reads CASRGQGDEKLFF. The CDR3 DNA follows: TGTGCCAGCAGGGGACAGGGGGATGAAAAACTGTTTTTT. The chain uses TRBV12-3 or TRBV12-4 and TRBJ1-4; 11 bases fit TRBD1. The CDR3 runs 13 residues. V lost 6 bases and J lost 6; bases outside the gene matches: 0.

This clonotype was observed many times. The chain employs TRBV7-2 and TRBJ2-6; D ambiguous. V lost 2 bases, J lost 0 bases, and 11 bases lay in between. This CDR3 region has 17 residues. CDR1 and CDR2 (germline): SGHTA, FQGNSA. This chain's CDR3 is CASSLSAAASGANVLTF. Written as DNA, the CDR3 is TGTGCCAGCAGCTTATCCGCCGCGGCCTCTGGGGCCAACGTCCTGACTTTC.

This clonotype was seen repeatedly, ten times or more. The chain couples TRBV28 to TRBJ1-5, with 8 bases lining up with TRBD1. Losses at the gene ends were 5 bases for V and 7 bases for J; bases not matched to a gene: 10. CDR3 length: 15 residues. Per germline, CDR1 MDHEN and CDR2 SYDVKM. The CDR3, as DNA: TGTGCCAGCAGTCAAGGGACAGGAGCTTCACAGCCCCAGCATTTT. It yields the protein CASSQGTGASQPQHF.

Comments on this clonotype: A much bigger clone sits one base away, suggesting this may be a read error. CDR3 DNA: TGTGCCAGAAGTTTAAGGGGGGACTACTATGGCTACACCTTC. Its protein is CARSLRGDYYGYTF. The gene calls are TRBV27 and TRBJ1-2, with D maybe TRBD1 (6 bases). The CDR3 runs to 14 residues. Germline V gene sequence: CDR1 MNHEY, CDR2 SMNVEV (reference sequence).

This clonotype has a count of ten or more. The rearrangement joins TRBV20-1 to TRBJ1-1; D gene ambiguous. V was pared by 7 bases and J by 8 bases, with 20 bases between. Germline CDR1 is DFQATT and CDR2 is SNEGSKA (reference sequence). This CDR3 has 13 amino acids. The CDR3 sequence: CSVLERGPPEAFF. CDR3 DNA sequence: TGCAGTGTCTTAGAGCGAGGTCCCCCCGAAGCTTTCTTT.

This clonotype was picked up many times. The chain recombines TRBV7-9 with TRBJ2-1; D ambiguous. The length of the CDR3 is 11 residues. Per germline, CDR1 SEHNR and CDR2 FQNEAQ (reference sequence). V lost 1 base to trimming and J lost 8 bases, with 3 bases between them. DNA for the CDR3: TGTGCCAGCAGCTTAGTGGATGAGCAGTTCTTC. It translates to CASSLVDEQFF.

V is TRBV20-1 and J is TRBJ2-1; 10 bases map to TRBD2. The V gene's germline CDR1 is DFQATT and CDR2 SNEGSKA (reference sequence). This CDR3 contains 17 residues. The V and J ends lost 4 bases and 2 bases, in that order; junction bases with no gene match: 11. The CDR3 DNA follows: TGCAGTGCTAACGTCCTAGCGGGAGTTGGGCCCTACAATGAGCAGTTCTTC. Protein: CSANVLAGVGPYNEQFF.

This clonotype was seen many times. The chain couples TRBV10-2 to TRBJ1-1; the D is unclear. The CDR3 has 8 residues. Germline CDR1 is WSHSY and CDR2 is SAAADI. The V and J ends lost 7 bases and 6 bases respectively, with 0 bases between them. Here the CDR3 DNA reads TGCGCCAGCACTGAAGCTTTCTTT. As protein: CASTEAFF.

This clonotype has a count of ten or more. The J gene is TRBJ2-1, the V gene TRBV7-3; D may be TRBD1 (5 bases). Germline V gene data show CDR1 as SGHTA and CDR2 as FQGTGA. Trimming took 2 bases from V and 4 from J, leaving 12 bases between them. This CDR3 is built from 15 residues. The CDR3 DNA reads TGTGCCAGCAGCTTAGGGGCGAGCCTATACAATGAGCAGTTCTTC. It is translated as CASSLGASLYNEQFF. The whole variable domain, filled in from reference TRBV7-3 and TRBJ2-1, reads GAGVSQTPSNKVTEKGKYVELRCDPISGHTALYWYRQSLGQGPEFLIYFQGTGAADDSGLPNDRFFAVRPEGSVSTLKIQRTERGDSAVYLCASSLGASLYNEQFFGPGTRLTVL.

This clonotype came up many times. The rearrangement joins TRBV20-1 to TRBJ2-1; 10 positions agree with TRBD2. The CDR3 runs 16 residues. Germline assignment: CDR1 DFQATT and CDR2 SNEGSKA (reference sequence). V shed 5 bases and J 7 bases; nucleotides not matched to a gene: 14. The CDR3 DNA is TGCAGTGCTTGGGGGGGGGGAACTAGCGGGGCTAATGAGCAGTTCTTC. This encodes CSAWGGGTSGANEQFF.

This clonotype was counted a few times. This may stem from a read error, because a much larger clone lies one nucleotide away. The gene calls are TRBV7-2 and TRBJ1-1, with D uncertain. The CDR3 is made up of 15 amino acids. Per the germline V gene, CDR1 is SGHTA and CDR2 is FQGNSA. The CDR3 DNA sequence: TGTGCCAGCAACTTAGGGTTGGGGTCGGACACTGAAGCTTTCTTT. The encoded protein is CASNLGLGSDTEAFF.

This clonotype was seen many times. The gene calls are TRBV5-1 and TRBJ1-6; D ambiguous. The CDR3 sequence is 14 residues long. CDR1 is SGHRS, CDR2 YFSETQ, per germline. V was trimmed by 0 bases and J by 4 bases, leaving 5 bases between them. DNA of the CDR3: TGCGCCAGCAGCTTGGATGATTATAATTCACCCCTCCACTTT. Amino acid sequence: CASSLDDYNSPLHF.

The table lists this clonotype with many counts. The V gene is TRBV5-1, the J gene TRBJ1-1; D might be TRBD1 (5 bases). The germline gives CDR1 SGHRS, CDR2 YFSETQ. V lost 2 bases and J lost 1, with 9 bases in between. The CDR3 totals 14 residues. Here the CDR3 reads CASSFVTENTEAFF. DNA for the CDR3: TGCGCCAGCAGCTTCGTGACAGAGAACACTGAAGCTTTCTTT.

This clonotype appeared many times. This chain joins TRBV6-6 and TRBJ2-3; the match to TRBD2 covers 9 bases. The trim removed 6 bases at V and 6 bases at J, leaving 13 bases unmatched. The germline V gene has CDR1 MNHNY and CDR2 SVGAGI (reference sequence). The CDR3 has 16 residues. DNA for the CDR3: TGTGCCAGCAGGCTGGGACTAGCCCACTCACCCGATACGCAGTATTTT. Its protein is CASRLGLAHSPDTQYF.

In its sample, this clonotype was seen many times. CDR3 bases: TGTGCCAGCAGCTCCGGGACAGGGAACTATGGCTACACCTTC. Amino acids: CASSSGTGNYGYTF. The chain employs TRBV7-9 and TRBJ1-2, with 9 bases matching TRBD1. Germline V gene lookup returns CDR1 SEHNR and CDR2 FQNEAQ (reference sequence). The CDR3 extends over 14 amino acids. V lost 4 bases and J lost 2; bases outside the gene matches: 2.

This clonotype was observed at least ten times. The rearrangement uses TRBV27 and TRBJ2-3; 11 bases fit TRBD2. V was pared by 6 bases and J by 0 bases, with 8 bases of the junction left unmatched. The length of the CDR3 is 17 residues. CDR1 is MNHEY and CDR2 is SMNVEV in the germline V gene (reference sequence). The CDR3 DNA is TGTGCCAGCAGCCAACCGACTAGCGGGACTAGCACAGATACGCAGTATTTT. Translated: CASSQPTSGTSTDTQYF.

This clonotype was seen many times. CDR3 amino acids: CASSFRLGGTDTQYF. The CDR3 bases are TGTGCCAGCAGCTTCAGACTAGGCGGCACAGATACGCAGTATTTT. The chain employs TRBV7-7 and TRBJ2-3; weak D call: TRBD2 (6 bases). The CDR3 has 15 residues. Trimming left V 3 bases short and J 1 base short, with 11 bases between. Germline V gene lookup returns CDR1 SSHAT and CDR2 FNYEAQ (reference sequence).

This clonotype was counted many times. The chain is built from TRBV4-2 and TRBJ1-2; TRBD1 agrees at 10 bases. The V gene end was trimmed by 1 base and the J gene end by 5 bases; junction bases not matched to a gene: 1. CDR1 and CDR2 from the germline V gene are LGHNA and YNFKEQ. The CDR3 is 14 residues long. Written as DNA, the CDR3 is TGTGCCAGCAGCCAAGGGACAGGGGGATATGGCTACACCTTC. Translated, it gives CASSQGTGGYGYTF.

The sample holds many counts of this clonotype. CDR3 sequence (DNA): TGCAGTGCTGGGACTAGCTCCTACGAGCAGTACTTC. Residues: CSAGTSSYEQYF. This rearrangement joins TRBV20-1 to TRBJ2-7, with 8 bases fitting TRBD2. Germline V CDR1 and CDR2: DFQATT, SNEGSKA (reference sequence). The CDR3 runs to 12 residues. The ends lost 5 bases at V and 0 bases at J; junction bases unmatched: 0.

The chain links TRBV4-1 to TRBJ2-3; TRBD2 might be the D (6 bases). Trimming removed 6 bases from V and 1 base from J, with 14 bases in between. There are 15 residues in the CDR3. Germline V gene data show CDR1 as MGHRA and CDR2 as YSYEKL. The CDR3 DNA follows: TGCGCCAGCAGGGAGGGGTGGGCTGGCACAGATACGCAGTATTTT. It translates to CASREGWAGTDTQYF.

This clonotype was recorded many times. V usage is TRBV9 and J usage is TRBJ2-7, with a tentative D call TRBD2 (6 bases). V was shortened by 3 bases and J by 3 bases, with 16 bases between the two germline ends. CDR1 and CDR2 (germline): SGDLS, YYNGEE. The CDR3 has 15 amino acids. This chain's CDR3 is CASSESGTGLYEQYF. In nucleotides, the CDR3 is TGTGCCAGCAGCGAATCCGGGACTGGCCTCTACGAGCAGTACTTC.

This clonotype showed up many times. The chain recombines TRBV7-9 with TRBJ2-7; 7 bases align to TRBD1. The CDR3 is made up of 14 amino acids. Germline trimming cut 3 bases from V and 2 bases from J; bases unmatched to any gene: 4. Looked up from germline, CDR1 is SEHNR and CDR2 is FQNEAQ (reference sequence). The CDR3: CASSLSGQPYEQYF. In DNA, the CDR3 is TGTGCCAGCAGCTTGTCGGGACAGCCCTACGAGCAGTACTTC.

This clonotype has at least ten counts. The chain combines TRBV5-1 with TRBJ2-1; 12 nucleotides align to TRBD1. The CDR3 totals 16 residues. Germline V CDR1 and CDR2: SGHRS, YFSETQ. V dropped 0 bases and J dropped 6; count of bases not matched to a gene: 4. CDR3 nucleotide sequence: TGCGCCAGCAGCTTGGAAGGGACAGGGGGCCTCAATGAGCAGTTCTTC. It codes for CASSLEGTGGLNEQFF.

This chain links TRBV3-1 with TRBJ2-7, with 13 bases matching TRBD2. CDR1 is LGHDT and CDR2 is YNNKEL in the germline V gene (reference sequence). The CDR3 length is 17 residues. Trimming at V came to 5 bases and at J to 5 bases, leaving 12 bases not matched to a gene. The CDR3: CASSYRLSGTSGNEQYF. As DNA, the CDR3 is TGTGCCAGCAGCTACCGTTTATCTGGGACTAGCGGGAACGAGCAGTACTTC.